This T cell receptor (beta chain) derives from a study of blood T cell repertoires in COVID-19. For the study at large: Sources were T cells, B-cell-depleted T cells, or PBMCs; the material itself was cDNA or gDNA.

The table came from immunoSEQ multiplex PCR; TCRdb's copy has only in-frame clones and leaves some out. This table has some 100,000 clones, roughly 92% appearing once. The trim removed 6 bases at V and 6 bases at J, leaving 18 bases unmatched. CDR1 and CDR2 from the germline V gene are SGHAT and FQNNGV. CDR3 length: 17 amino acids. This sequence was found in a man between 60 and 70 years old with acute or convalescent COVID-19. The rearrangement joins TRBV11-2 to TRBJ2-3; 7 bases are a match to TRBD1. The sample taken for sequencing was peripheral blood. The CDR3 DNA follows: TGTGCCAGCAGTTTGACGACGACAGGGTTCCTTTTGGATACGCAGTATTTT. Amino acid sequence: CASSLTTTGFLLDTQYF.